The rows below give T cell receptor beta chains drawn from one sample of a study of blood T cell repertoires in COVID-19. The table came from immunoSEQ multiplex PCR; TCRdb's copy has only in-frame clones and leaves some out. The sample holds under 350,000 clones; roughly 85% are singletons and the top ten take approximately 9%. Sequencing was carried out using peripheral blood. The receptor source for this set is a woman between 45 and 65 years old who had recovered from COVID-19. CDR3s include the opening cysteine and the closing phenylalanine or tryptophan. Each record gives: V gene, D gene, J gene, clone size, CDR3 protein, CDR3 DNA. The D gene is left open where the match is weak. Clone sizes are given selectively: once, few, many, or a class where the clone is expanded.

>TRBV5-5|TRBD1|TRBJ1-5|NA
CASSPIDRAYQPQHF
TGTGCCAGCAGCCCTATCGACAGGGCGTATCAGCCCCAGCATTTT
>TRBV7-2|NA|TRBJ2-5|NA
CASSLAGRRETQYF
TGTGCCAGCAGCTTAGCTGGTAGGAGGGAGACCCAGTACTTC
>TRBV4-3|NA|TRBJ2-3|once
CASSQDLRTASTDTQYF
TGCGCCAGCAGCCAAGATCTGAGGACAGCCAGCACAGATACGCAGTATTTT
>TRBV4-2|TRBD2|TRBJ2-3|NA
CASSQDLLAGVFSTDTQYF
TGTGCCAGCAGCCAAGATCTGCTAGCGGGTGTATTTAGCACAGATACGCAGTATTTT
>TRBV6-5|TRBD2|TRBJ2-3|NA
CASSYSLAGGLTQYF
TGTGCCAGCAGTTACTCTCTAGCGGGGGGGCTTACGCAGTATTTT
>TRBV27|NA|TRBJ2-7|NA
CASSLGNEQYF
TGTGCCAGCAGTTTAGGCAACGAGCAGTACTTC
>TRBV6-2/TRBV6-3|TRBD2|TRBJ2-1|many
CASSSKGGRAFNEQFF
TGTGCCAGCAGTTCGAAAGGCGGGAGGGCCTTCAATGAGCAGTTCTTC
>TRBV7-2|NA|TRBJ1-2|few
CASSFPSLGYTF
TGTGCCAGCAGCTTTCCCTCTTTGGGCTACACCTTC
>TRBV6-2/TRBV6-3|TRBD2|TRBJ2-1|NA
CASSLTSGNNEQFF
TGTGCCAGCAGCCTGACTAGCGGAAACAATGAGCAGTTCTTC
>TRBV5-1|TRBD2|TRBJ2-1|NA
CASRETSGRHEQFF
TGCGCCAGCAGAGAGACTAGCGGGAGGCATGAGCAGTTCTTC
>TRBV5-1|TRBD2|TRBJ2-3|NA
CASSWTSGGITDTQYF
TGCGCCAGCAGCTGGACTAGCGGGGGGATCACAGATACGCAGTATTTT
>TRBV4-3|NA|TRBJ1-2|NA
CASSQVGEGTYGYTF
TGCGCCAGCAGCCAAGTGGGGGAGGGGACCTATGGCTACACCTTC
>TRBV3-1/TRBV3-2|TRBD1|TRBJ1-4|NA
CASSRGGTGSSGKLFF
TGTGCCAGCAGCCGCGGTGGGACAGGGTCCTCCGGAAAACTGTTTTTT
>TRBV6-4|TRBD2|TRBJ2-1|NA
CASSGTGLADSHNEQFF
TGTGCCAGCAGTGGCACGGGACTAGCGGATTCCCACAATGAGCAGTTCTTC
>TRBV14|NA|TRBJ1-6|once
CASSLRPRGYNSPLHF
TGTGCCAGCAGCCTTCGTCCTAGGGGTTATAATTCACCCCTCCACTTT
>TRBV7-9|TRBD2|TRBJ2-2|few
CASSLTGTSGSWDTGELFF
TGTGCCAGCAGCTTAACAGGGACTAGCGGGAGTTGGGACACCGGGGAGCTGTTTTTT
>TRBV11-2|TRBD2|TRBJ2-7|NA
CASSLLWTSSYEQYF
TGTGCCAGCAGCTTGCTATGGACTAGCTCCTACGAGCAGTACTTC
>TRBV10-2|TRBD2|TRBJ2-7|NA
CASSEILAGDRPYEQYF
TGCGCCAGCAGTGAGATACTAGCGGGGGACCGTCCCTACGAGCAGTACTTC
>TRBV6-5|TRBD1|TRBJ1-2|NA
CASSYSGTGGGGYTF
TGTGCCAGCAGTTACTCTGGGACAGGGGGAGGTGGCTACACCTTC
>TRBV7-9|NA|TRBJ2-7|NA
CASSPPGLYEQYF
TGTGCCAGCAGCCCACCTGGACTTTACGAGCAGTACTTC
>TRBV28|TRBD1|TRBJ1-2|NA
CASSLTAGGGYTF
TGTGCCAGCAGTTTAACGGCAGGGGGAGGCTACACCTTC
>TRBV6-5|TRBD1|TRBJ2-7|NA
CASRLGQAYEQYF
TGTGCCAGCCGACTGGGACAGGCCTACGAGCAGTACTTC
>TRBV27|NA|TRBJ2-7|NA
CASSPGGLPYEQYF
TGTGCCAGCAGCCCCGGCGGGCTCCCCTACGAGCAGTACTTC
>TRBV7-3|TRBD2|TRBJ2-3|NA
CASSSVGGGATLVDTQYF
TGTGCCAGCAGCTCCGTCGGCGGGGGGGCGACACTGGTAGATACGCAGTATTTT
>TRBV7-2|NA|TRBJ1-5|NA
CASSLETGNQPQHF
TGTGCCAGCAGCTTAGAAACGGGAAATCAGCCCCAGCATTTT
>TRBV7-3|NA|TRBJ1-1|NA
CASSSTGFIGTEAFF
TGTGCCAGCAGCTCCACAGGATTTATTGGTACTGAAGCTTTCTTT
>TRBV5-8|TRBD1|TRBJ1-2|few
CASRARGRFGYTF
TGTGCCAGCAGAGCAAGGGGGCGGTTTGGCTACACCTTC
>TRBV2|NA|TRBJ2-2|once
CASRDNSNTGELFF
TGTGCCAGCCGGGACAACTCGAACACCGGGGAGCTGTTTTTT
>TRBV28|TRBD1|TRBJ2-7|NA
CASSLADRVHEQYF
TGTGCCAGCAGTTTGGCGGACAGGGTTCACGAGCAGTACTTC
>TRBV19|TRBD1|TRBJ1-2|NA
CASSTRTGWDGYTF
TGTGCCAGTAGTACCAGGACAGGGTGGGATGGCTACACCTTC